The sequence of this T cell receptor beta chain was determined in a study of blood T cell repertoires in COVID-19. The method was immunoSEQ multiplex PCR; TCRdb's version includes in-frame clones alone and lacks a portion of them. Of under 250,000 clones detected, 82% appear once; the ten largest clones hold under 3.5%. The CDR3 extends over 13 amino acids. Trimming pared 4 bases from V and 0 bases from J, leaving 7 bases between. The sequencing sample was made of PBMCs or T cells enriched from blood (not recorded which). The chain couples TRBV12-3 or TRBV12-4 to TRBJ2-7, with D perhaps TRBD2 (6 bases). The receptor comes from an older woman who had recovered from COVID-19. The chain's CDR3 is CASSSSASYEQYF. The CDR3 coding sequence is TGTGCCAGCAGTTCTAGCGCCTCCTACGAGCAGTACTTC.